Included here is one TCR beta chain sequence, with context. These data belong to a study of T cell repertoires in cytomegalovirus infection. About the research overall: Shared public TCR beta signatures pointed to both CMV infection and a matching HLA type.

V shed 2 bases and J shed 1 base, with 5 bases lying between them. The length of the CDR3 is 13 residues. Germline V CDR1 and CDR2: KGHSH, LQKENI. TCRdb ran MiXCR on the reads and lists one entry per CDR3 protein. Counted here are roughly 190,000 distinct CDR3 sequences, about a tenth occurring once; the ten biggest clones make up 4.6%. V usage is TRBV18 and J usage is TRBJ1-1; unclear D gene. Sequencing input: PBMCs. The clonotype was recovered from a human donor in good health (CMV status not recorded). Some clones in this sample may be carry-over from other donors' samples. CDR3 sequence (DNA): TGTGCCAGCTCACCATATCCGAACACTGAAGCTTTCTTT. Its translation is CASSPYPNTEAFF.